This T cell receptor beta chain was captured in a study of shared clonotypes between healthy human individuals. CDR1 SGHDT and CDR2 YYEEEE come from the germline V gene. This CDR3 is built from 13 residues. With 0 bases removed from V and 3 bases from J, the gap between germline ends came to 6 bases. Sorted-subset replicate PCR reactions contained 200 ng DNA, corresponding to about 30,000 T cell genomes. In the authors' workflow: Filtering was not the same, since immunoSEQ gave junction-only sequences without quality scores. This table comes from immunoSEQ multiplex PCR, and its TCRdb copy is limited to in-frame clones, with some not included. V and J calls and clone size are those listed in that table; D and trimming were worked out from the DNA. Among some 2,000,000 clones listed, approximately 94% were seen once. General study results and limits: In contrast to clonotypes shared by all four donors, non-shared clonotypes had lower generation probabilities. Owing to a small donor count, the genetic and exposure-history diversity represented was limited.

For this clone: The target antigen is unknown. This sample includes further DNA sequences coding for the same CDR3.

Naive CD8 cells lacked CD45RO, underwent positive selection for CCR7 and left out terminally differentiated effector memory CD45RA+ cells. The V call is TRBV5-6, the J call TRBJ1-1; no firm D call. This receptor was identified in a man younger than 35 in good health. Sequenced input: naive CD8+ T cells sorted from blood. The CDR3 protein is CASSLGSYTEAFF. DNA of the CDR3: TGTGCCAGCAGCTTGGGGTCCTACACTGAAGCTTTCTTT.